The rows below give T cell receptor beta chains drawn from one sample of a study of blood T cell repertoires in COVID-19. Repertoires were generated with immunoSEQ multiplex PCR, while TCRdb's copy carries only in-frame clones and drops some. The table records about 370,000 clones, 90% to 95% of them present only once. The sample taken for sequencing was PBMCs or T cells enriched from blood (not recorded which). Every receptor here comes from a middle-aged woman who had been exposed to COVID-19. The CDR3 runs from the conserved cysteine through the conserved F or W. Fields, in order: CDR3 DNA, CDR3 protein, clone size, J gene, D gene, V gene. A D gene is named only where the DNA matches it firmly. Only some rows state a clone size, as once, few, many or a class for expanded clones.

TGTGCCAGCAGCGCAGCCGGGCAGGGCCAAGAGACCCAGTACTTC | CASSAAGQGQETQYF | - | TRBJ2-5 | - | TRBV7-6
TGTGCCAGCAGCCCTAATAGCGGGGGGGTTCACAATGAGCAGTTCTTC | CASSPNSGGVHNEQFF | - | TRBJ2-1 | TRBD2 | TRBV7-6
TGTGCCAGCAGCGCGGGACAGATAATCTCTAACTATGGCTACACCTTC | CASSAGQIISNYGYTF | - | TRBJ1-2 | TRBD1 | TRBV5-4
TGTGCCAGTAGTGCTGGGGCAGGGGGCGGTCAGCCCCAGCATTTT | CASSAGAGGGQPQHF | - | TRBJ1-5 | TRBD1 | TRBV19
TGTGCCAGCAGTTTAGACAGGGGGCTTGGTGGCTACACCTTC | CASSLDRGLGGYTF | - | TRBJ1-2 | TRBD1 | TRBV27
TGTGCCAGCGGACAGGGTCGTGGCTACACCTTC | CASGQGRGYTF | - | TRBJ1-2 | TRBD1 | TRBV6-5
TGTGCCAGTAGTATAGACAGGGCTGGCGATGAGCAGTTCTTC | CASSIDRAGDEQFF | - | TRBJ2-1 | - | TRBV19
TGCAGCGTGGACAGGGCCACTGAAGCTTTCTTT | CSVDRATEAFF | - | TRBJ1-1 | TRBD1 | TRBV29-1
TGTGCTAGTGGTTTGGTGGGGGCCGTGGAGACCCAGTACTTC | CASGLVGAVETQYF | - | TRBJ2-5 | - | TRBV12-5
TGTGCCAGTAGTATAGAGGGGGGGGGACAGCCCCAGCATTTT | CASSIEGGGQPQHF | - | TRBJ1-5 | - | TRBV19
TGTGCCAGCAGCTTACCTACTTTAGGACTAATAAATACGCAGTATTTT | CASSLPTLGLINTQYF | - | TRBJ2-3 | - | TRBV5-4
TGTGCCAGCAGCTTCGAAGTGACAGTCTATGGCTACACCTTC | CASSFEVTVYGYTF | - | TRBJ1-2 | - | TRBV7-9
TGTGCCAGCAGTCGGACAGCCGTTAATTCACCCCTCCACTTT | CASSRTAVNSPLHF | - | TRBJ1-6 | - | TRBV7-2
TGTGCCTGGAGTGGGGCCCTTTCCTACGAGCAGTACTTC | CAWSGALSYEQYF | - | TRBJ2-7 | - | TRBV30
TGTGCCAGTAGCAATAACAGGGTCTATGGCTACACCTTC | CASSNNRVYGYTF | - | TRBJ1-2 | - | TRBV9
TGTGCCAGCAGGGAGGGGGACAGGGAGATGACTGAAGCTTTCTTT | CASREGDREMTEAFF | - | TRBJ1-1 | TRBD1 | TRBV7-2
TGTGCCAGTAGTATCGGGACTCAATGGGGGGAGCTGTTTTTT | CASSIGTQWGELFF | once | TRBJ2-2 | - | TRBV19
TGTGCCAGCAGCTTAGTGTCCAATTTAGTAGGGAGTAATGAGCAGTTCTTC | CASSLVSNLVGSNEQFF | - | TRBJ2-1 | - | TRBV7-9
TGCGCCAGCAGCGTAGGGACAGGCAATTCACCCCTCCACTTT | CASSVGTGNSPLHF | - | TRBJ1-6 | TRBD1 | TRBV5-1
TGTGCCAGCAGCCCGGGACAGGGATACACTGAAGCTTTCTTT | CASSPGQGYTEAFF | - | TRBJ1-1 | TRBD1 | TRBV5-6
TGTGCCAGCAGCGCCGGGGGTCAAGAGACCCAGTACTTC | CASSAGGQETQYF | - | TRBJ2-5 | - | TRBV9
TGTGCCAGCAGTTATAAACAGGGCTACACTGAAGCTTTCTTT | CASSYKQGYTEAFF | - | TRBJ1-1 | - | TRBV27
TGTGCCTGGAGTGTGCCCATCCGACTAGCGAGGAACAATGAGCAGTTCTTC | CAWSVPIRLARNNEQFF | - | TRBJ2-1 | TRBD2 | TRBV30
TGCGCCAGCAGCTTGGACCCCAGATCCTACGAGCAGTACTTC | CASSLDPRSYEQYF | - | TRBJ2-7 | - | TRBV5-1
TGCGCCAGCAGCTTGGCCGGAGACAGTGTTGATGGCTACACCTTC | CASSLAGDSVDGYTF | few | TRBJ1-2 | - | TRBV5-1
TGTGCCAGCAGCTTAGGGGCGAGAGGGCTAGGGGAGACCCAGTACTTC | CASSLGARGLGETQYF | - | TRBJ2-5 | - | TRBV7-2
TGTGCCAGCAGTGCCCTCACAGGGGCCACCGGGGAGCTGTTTTTT | CASSALTGATGELFF | - | TRBJ2-2 | TRBD1 | TRBV25-1